These 24 T cell receptor beta chains were all obtained from the same sample, sequenced in a study of blood T cell repertoires in COVID-19. Clones were sequenced by immunoSEQ multiplex PCR, and TCRdb holds only the in-frame ones, with some missing. Of under 200,000 clones listed, approximately 86% are singletons. The sample comprised peripheral blood. Every receptor here comes from a man between 18 and 35 years old with acute or convalescent COVID-19.

In this sample, this clone turned up a few times. This chain joins TRBV5-1 and TRBJ2-5; 9 nucleotides align to TRBD2. J lost 5 bases, V lost 4 bases, and 6 bases had no gene match. CDR1 is SGHRS, CDR2 YFSETQ, per germline. This CDR3 has 14 amino acids. The chain's CDR3 is CASSPTSGSETQYF. The DNA for the CDR3 is TGCGCCAGCAGCCCGACTAGCGGTTCGGAGACCCAGTACTTC.

The chain has TRBV6-5 and TRBJ2-7; no clear D gene. V was pared by 6 bases and J by 3 bases, with 3 bases between. Germline lookup yields CDR1 MNHEY and CDR2 SVGAGI. The CDR3 is made up of 10 amino acids. For the CDR3, the DNA is TGTGCCAGCAGCAACTACGAGCAGTACGTC. Amino acids: CASSNYEQYV.

The rearrangement uses TRBV28 and TRBJ1-1, with D uncertain. Germline V gene data show CDR1 as MDHEN and CDR2 as SYDVKM. The CDR3 has 13 residues. The ends were cut back, 2 bases at V and 4 bases at J, with 8 bases in the middle. The CDR3 loop is CASSLRGGTEAFF. CDR3 in DNA: TGTGCCAGCAGTTTACGGGGAGGCACTGAAGCTTTCTTT.

The rearrangement uses TRBV15 and TRBJ2-4, with 8 bases matching TRBD1. The V and J ends lost 4 bases and 4 bases, in that order; junction bases with no gene match: 12. The CDR3 length is 17 residues. Germline V CDR1 and CDR2: LNHNV, YYDKDF (reference sequence). CDR3 loop: CATSIFDMTGVKNIQYF. The DNA for the CDR3 is TGTGCCACCAGCATATTCGATATGACAGGGGTAAAAAACATTCAGTACTTC.

CDR3 sequence (DNA): TGTGCCAGCAGCGTAGGGACAGGGAACTATGGCTACACCTTC. This sequence encodes CASSVGTGNYGYTF. V gene TRBV9 combines with J gene TRBJ1-2; TRBD1 matches 8 bases. Germline values: CDR1 SGDLS, CDR2 YYNGEE. J gave up 2 bases and V 0 bases, and 0 bases lay outside the gene matches. This CDR3 has 14 amino acids. Drawing the rest from reference TRBV9 and TRBJ1-2, the complete variable domain is DSGVTQTPKHLITATGQRVTLRCSPRSGDLSVYWYQQSLDQGLQFLIQYYNGEERAKGNILERFSAQQFPDLHSELNLSSLELGDSALYFCASSVGTGNYGYTFGSGTRLTVV.

The chain joins TRBV6-5 to TRBJ1-5; 7 bases map to TRBD1. Germline V CDR1 and CDR2: MNHEY, SVGAGI. The CDR3 is 15 amino acids. The J segment lost 4 bases and the V segment lost 6 bases, leaving 9 bases of the junction unmatched. CDR3 DNA: TGTGCCAGCAGACCCGGGCAGGGGGGAAATCAGCCCCAGCATTTT. Amino acids: CASRPGQGGNQPQHF.

In nucleotides, the CDR3 is TGTGCCATCAGTGAGTCCTACAGTCAGCCCCAGCATTTT. Translating gives CAISESYSQPQHF. The chain recombines TRBV10-3 with TRBJ1-5; D remains ambiguous. This CDR3 is 13 amino acids long. With 0 bases removed from V and 6 bases from J, the gap between germline ends came to 6 bases. Per germline, CDR1 ENHRY and CDR2 SYGVKD.

The chain combines TRBV5-1 with TRBJ2-5; 10 bases are a match to TRBD1. The J segment lost 5 bases and the V segment lost 9 bases, leaving 7 bases of the junction unmatched. The CDR3 contains 13 residues. Germline-derived CDR1 and CDR2 are SGHRS and YFSETQ. CDR3 sequence reads: CANRQGAHETQYF. In DNA form, the CDR3 reads TGCGCCAACCGACAGGGGGCACACGAGACCCAGTACTTC.

The J gene is TRBJ2-1, the V gene TRBV11-2; TRBD2 aligns across 16 bases. V was pared by 0 bases and J by 9 bases, with 5 bases of the junction left unmatched. Germline V lookup: CDR1 SGHAT, CDR2 FQNNGV. This CDR3 region has 17 residues. As DNA, the CDR3 is TGTGCCAGCAGCTTAGATATGGGACTAGCGGGGGGGCCTGAGCAGTTCTTC. Amino acid sequence: CASSLDMGLAGGPEQFF.

V and J are TRBV30 and TRBJ2-3; D call uncertain. Germline loops: CDR1 GTSNPN, CDR2 SVGIG (reference sequence). The CDR3 runs 15 residues. Trimming pared 0 bases from V and 2 bases from J, leaving 12 bases between. The CDR3 loop reads CAWSVMALVTDTQYF. As DNA, the CDR3 is TGTGCCTGGAGTGTAATGGCCCTAGTCACAGATACGCAGTATTTT.

The sample holds one count of this clone. The rearrangement joins TRBV27 to TRBJ2-2, with D tentatively TRBD2 (6 bases). This CDR3 contains 17 residues. Germline CDR1 MNHEY, CDR2 SMNVEV (reference sequence). Trimming removed 3 bases at V and 4 bases at J, with 18 bases between. The CDR3 bases are TGTGCCAGCAGTTTGACGACCGGGACTTTATCCACCGGGGAGCTGTTTTTT. Translating gives CASSLTTGTLSTGELFF.

The chain carries TRBV28 and TRBJ2-6; 9 bases match TRBD1. The trim removed 6 bases at V and 4 bases at J, leaving 10 bases unmatched. The CDR3 runs 17 residues. Germline V lookup: CDR1 MDHEN, CDR2 SYDVKM. The CDR3 region is CASSRENRGRGANVLTF. Here the CDR3 DNA reads TGTGCCAGCAGCCGAGAAAACAGGGGGCGAGGGGCCAACGTCCTGACTTTC.

The chain joins TRBV18 to TRBJ1-1, with 9 positions matching TRBD1. The CDR3 is 14 amino acids. CDR1 is KGHSH and CDR2 is LQKENI in the germline V gene. Trimming cost V 6 bases and J 1 base; bases outside gene matches: 3. This CDR3 is CASSWDRANTEAFF. As DNA, the CDR3 is TGTGCCAGCTCGTGGGACAGGGCGAACACTGAAGCTTTCTTT.

Only one count was recorded for this clone. V is TRBV11-3 and J is TRBJ1-6, with D tentatively TRBD1 (5 bases). Germline CDR1 reads SGHNT; CDR2 reads YENEEA. Trimming took off 5 bases at V and 10 bases at J, with 9 bases between the two ends. The CDR3 totals 12 residues. The CDR3 is CASSQGGSPLHF. For the CDR3, the DNA is TGTGCCAGCAGCCAGGGTGGATCACCCCTCCACTTT.

The genes are TRBV2 and TRBJ1-4; the match to TRBD1 covers 7 bases. CDR1 and CDR2 (germline): SNHLY, FYNNEI. The J segment lost 6 bases and the V segment lost 5 bases, leaving 6 bases of the junction unmatched. The CDR3 runs to 14 residues. Written as DNA, the CDR3 is TGTGCCAGCAGTCAAGACAGGGCGGATGAAAAACTGTTTTTT. It translates to CASSQDRADEKLFF.

The rearrangement joins TRBV30 to TRBJ1-2; 9 bases agree with TRBD1. Germline V gives CDR1 GTSNPN, CDR2 SVGIG (reference sequence). V was pared by 3 bases and J by 3 bases, with 11 bases of the junction left unmatched. The CDR3 runs to 16 residues. CDR3 loop: CAWSPSPGQGDYGYTF. DNA of the CDR3: TGTGCCTGGAGCCCTTCTCCGGGACAGGGTGACTATGGCTACACCTTC.

The chain joins TRBV18 to TRBJ2-7; possible D gene TRBD1, 6 bases. The CDR3 length is 14 residues. CDR1 is KGHSH, CDR2 LQKENI, per germline. Trimming removed 2 bases at V and 4 bases at J, with 12 bases between. Here the CDR3 reads CASSPSYTGYEQYF. The CDR3 nucleotides are TGTGCCAGCTCACCATCTTATACAGGGTACGAGCAGTACTTC.

The chain combines TRBV3-1 (or the pseudogene TRBV3-2) with TRBJ2-3, with 12 bases lining up with TRBD2. The V gene end was trimmed by 3 bases and the J gene end by 4 bases; junction bases not matched to a gene: 8. Germline CDR1 is LGHDT and CDR2 is YNNKEL (reference sequence). This CDR3 comprises 17 residues. CDR3 residues: CASSQETSGGRPDTQYF. The CDR3 DNA sequence: TGTGCCAGCAGCCAGGAAACTAGCGGGGGGCGGCCAGATACGCAGTATTTT.

V and J are TRBV19 and TRBJ2-5; 13 bases are shared with TRBD2. Germline values: CDR1 LNHDA, CDR2 SQIVND (reference sequence). Trimming cost V 4 bases and J 5 bases; bases outside gene matches: 7. The CDR3 sequence is 16 residues long. This chain's CDR3 is CASSTTSGGMGETQYF. The CDR3 nucleotides are TGTGCCAGTAGTACGACTAGCGGGGGGATGGGGGAGACCCAGTACTTC.

This clone was counted once. The chain couples TRBV30 to TRBJ1-1, with D maybe TRBD1 (5 bases). V lost 0 bases, J lost 11 bases, and 19 bases lay in between. From germline, CDR1 is GTSNPN and CDR2 SVGIG (reference sequence). The CDR3 covers 14 residues. CDR3 coding DNA: TGTGCCTGGAGTGTACGGGGAGGGGAATTAGTGGCTTTCTTT. Its translation: CAWSVRGGELVAFF.

The chain is built from TRBV7-2 and TRBJ2-7; D perhaps matches TRBD1 (6 bases). V lost 2 bases and J lost 0, with 20 bases in between. Looked up from germline, CDR1 is SGHTA and CDR2 is FQGNSA. The CDR3 totals 18 residues. The CDR3 DNA is TGTGCCAGCAGCTTACGCCGGGACACCCAATTTATCTCCTACGAGCAGTACTTC. Protein: CASSLRRDTQFISYEQYF.

The gene calls are TRBV21-1 and TRBJ2-7; the D call in the table, TRBD1, was not verified against the DNA. TRBV21-1 is a recognized pseudogene. CDR3 size: 16 residues. Here the CDR3 reads CASSTSGQGASYEQYF. CDR3 coding DNA: TGTGCCAGCAGCACCTCGGGACAGGGGGCTTCCTACGAGCAGTACTTC.

The chain is built from TRBV29-1 and TRBJ2-1, with 7 nucleotides matching TRBD2. Looked up from germline, CDR1 is SQVTM and CDR2 is ANQGSEA. There are 16 residues in the CDR3. V shed 6 bases and J 0 bases; nucleotides not matched to a gene: 11. The CDR3 DNA reads TGCAGCGTCATAGGTCTAGCGGTGAACTCCTACAATGAGCAGTTCTTC. It encodes CSVIGLAVNSYNEQFF.

This chain links TRBV28 with TRBJ1-5; 8 bases are shared with TRBD1. With 3 bases clipped from V and 7 bases from J, the junction kept 5 bases outside the gene matches. The germline CDR1 and CDR2 sequences are MDHEN and SYDVKM. The CDR3 is 14 amino acids. The CDR3 DNA sequence: TGTGCCAGCAGTTTCCGGACAGGGAACCAGCCCCAGCATTTT. This translates into CASSFRTGNQPQHF.